These 10 T cell receptor beta chains came from one sample sequenced in a study of radiotherapy plus CTLA-4 blockade in lung cancer. Here immunoSEQ multiplex PCR was the method, and the copy in TCRdb shows in-frame clones only, minus some. The sample lists some 73,000 clones; roughly 70% were seen once. This specimen consisted of peripheral blood, obtained from a patient treated with radiotherapy plus ipilimumab. The receptors were gathered from a human donor with non-small cell lung cancer whose response to radiotherapy plus ipilimumab could not be evaluated.

The CDR3 here is CASKQGTGNTIYF. The CDR3, as DNA: TGTGCCAGTAAACAGGGAACTGGAAACACCATATATTTT. The chain couples TRBV18 to TRBJ1-3; weak D call: TRBD1 (6 bases). The germline V and J ends were trimmed by 9 bases and 2 bases, with 11 bases remaining between them. CDR3 length: 13 residues. CDR1 is KGHSH and CDR2 is LQKENI in the germline V gene.

This clone came up a few times. The J gene is TRBJ1-4, the V gene TRBV7-9; 10 bases agree with TRBD1. Per germline, CDR1 SEHNR and CDR2 FQNEAQ (reference sequence). The CDR3 totals 15 residues. After removal of 5 bases from V and 7 bases from J, the junction contained 7 bases not matched to a gene. The CDR3 DNA follows: TGTGCCAGCAGCCGACAGGGGGCTATAGGTGAAAAACTGTTTTTT. It translates to CASSRQGAIGEKLFF.

This chain joins TRBV28 and TRBJ1-3, with a weak D call TRBD1 (5 bases). Germline V gives CDR1 MDHEN, CDR2 SYDVKM. With 3 bases removed from V and 9 bases from J, the gap between germline ends came to 18 bases. The CDR3 covers 15 residues. CDR3 loop: CASSFGGIQGRTIYF. The CDR3 DNA follows: TGTGCCAGCAGTTTTGGGGGGATTCAGGGACGCACCATATATTTT.

The V gene is TRBV5-5, the J gene TRBJ1-2; 7 nucleotides line up with TRBD1. Germline V lookup: CDR1 SGHKS, CDR2 YYEKEE (reference sequence). J was trimmed by 5 bases and V by 5 bases; bases with no gene match: 9. CDR3 length: 14 residues. The CDR3 reads CASRPNPGQYGYTF. CDR3 sequence (DNA): TGTGCCAGCAGACCTAATCCGGGACAGTATGGCTACACCTTC.

This clone was seen only once. This sequence joins TRBV6-1 and TRBJ2-7; no firm D call. The CDR3 is made up of 16 amino acids. V was pared by 2 bases and J by 0 bases, with 14 bases between. Per the germline V gene, CDR1 is MNHNS and CDR2 is SASEGT. CDR3 DNA sequence: TGTGCCAGCAGTGAACGAGGCCACGATAGCTCCTACGAGCAGTACTTC. The encoded protein is CASSERGHDSSYEQYF.

This clone has a handful of counts. The V and J genes are TRBV12-2 and TRBJ1-4. TRBV12-2 is designated a pseudogene. The CDR3 is 15 residues long. This chain's CDR3 is CASRCLRVTNEKLFF. The CDR3 DNA is TGTGCAAGTCGCTGCCTCCGGGTGACTAATGAAAAACTGTTTTTT.

The genes are TRBV10-3 and TRBJ2-7; the match to TRBD1 covers 9 bases. From germline, CDR1 is ENHRY and CDR2 SYGVKD. The length of the CDR3 is 14 residues. V shed 6 bases, J shed 5 bases, and the junction held 8 bases outside the gene matches. The CDR3 protein is CAIRGGQGSNEQYF. In DNA form, the CDR3 reads TGTGCCATCAGAGGGGGACAGGGAAGTAACGAGCAGTACTTC.

This clone appeared a few times. J is TRBJ1-2 and V is TRBV6-6; D remains unclear. The ends were cut back, 1 base at V and 1 base at J, with 4 bases in the middle. The CDR3 runs to 13 residues. CDR1 and CDR2 from the germline V gene are MNHNY and SVGAGI (reference sequence). The CDR3 is CASSYLVNYGYTF. The DNA of the CDR3 is TGTGCCAGCAGTTACTTAGTTAACTATGGCTACACCTTC.

The chain is built from TRBV20-1 and TRBJ2-4, with TRBD1 matching 7 bases. This CDR3 region has 11 residues. The germline gives CDR1 DFQATT, CDR2 SNEGSKA (reference sequence). After removal of 4 bases from V and 12 bases from J, the junction contained 6 bases not matched to a gene. The CDR3: CSAIEQGNQYF. In DNA form, the CDR3 reads TGCAGTGCTATCGAACAGGGGAATCAGTACTTC.

This chain connects TRBV27 to TRBJ1-2; unclear D gene. The CDR3 is 14 amino acids. With 6 bases removed from V and 0 bases from J, the gap between germline ends came to 11 bases. The germline gives CDR1 MNHEY, CDR2 SMNVEV (reference sequence). The CDR3 sequence is CASRSGITNYGYTF. CDR3 coding DNA: TGTGCCAGCAGATCCGGGATAACTAACTATGGCTACACCTTC.